Given below is one T cell receptor (beta chain) in context. Its specificity is not known. This record comes from a study of T cell responses to AZD1222 COVID-19 vaccine. Here immunoSEQ multiplex PCR was the method, and the copy in TCRdb shows in-frame clones only, minus some. The sample yields some 160,000 clones, 85% to 95% seen once. Study findings and constraints: Baseline serology detected seropositivity in only 5 to 7 AZD1222 recipients.

Germline V gives CDR1 SGHVS, CDR2 FQNEAQ. Losses at the gene ends were 2 bases for V and 10 bases for J; bases not matched to a gene: 10. This CDR3 has 16 residues. The material was peripheral blood, obtained on day 0 of AZD1222 vaccination. The sequence was obtained from an adult in good health. This chain joins TRBV7-8 and TRBJ2-1; 11 nucleotides align to TRBD2. CDR3 sequence (DNA): TGTGCCAGCAGCTTACGAATGACTAGCGGGAATATAGAGCAGTTCTTC. Its translation: CASSLRMTSGNIEQFF.